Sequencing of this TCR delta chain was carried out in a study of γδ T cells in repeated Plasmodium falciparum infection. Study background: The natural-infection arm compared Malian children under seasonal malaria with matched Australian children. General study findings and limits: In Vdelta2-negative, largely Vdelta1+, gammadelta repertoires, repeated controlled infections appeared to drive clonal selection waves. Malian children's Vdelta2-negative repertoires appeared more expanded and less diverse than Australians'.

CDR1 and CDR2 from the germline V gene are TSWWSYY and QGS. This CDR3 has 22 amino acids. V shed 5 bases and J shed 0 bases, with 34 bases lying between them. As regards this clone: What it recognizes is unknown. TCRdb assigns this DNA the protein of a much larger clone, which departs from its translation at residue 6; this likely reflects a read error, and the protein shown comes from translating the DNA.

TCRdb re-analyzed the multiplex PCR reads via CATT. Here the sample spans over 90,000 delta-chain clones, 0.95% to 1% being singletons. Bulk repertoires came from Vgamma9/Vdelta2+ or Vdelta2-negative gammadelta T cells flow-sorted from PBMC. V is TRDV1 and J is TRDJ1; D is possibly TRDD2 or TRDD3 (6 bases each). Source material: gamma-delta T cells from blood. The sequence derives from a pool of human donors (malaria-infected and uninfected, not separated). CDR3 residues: CALGSSGSYELVGVPYTDKLIF. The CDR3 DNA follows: TGTGCTCTTGGGTCCAGTGGATCCTACGAGTTAGTGGGGGTCCCCTACACCGATAAACTCATCTTT.